These 15 T cell receptor beta chains were all obtained from the same sample, sequenced in a study of type 1 and type 2 diabetes patients listed by TCRdb under 2016. These reads were obtained on an Illumina MiSeq. For TCRbeta CDR3 amplification, the template was genomic DNA taken from the sorted T cell subsets. The TCRbeta CDR3 region was amplified by multiplex PCR using 30 forward and 13 reverse primers. The public reads were quality trimmed at Q25 with fastp and then assembled into clones with MiXCR by TCRdb, keeping productive beta chains. Every distinct CDR3 protein forms one entry, paired with its most common genes and DNA. In this sample the table shows about 270,000 distinct CDR3 sequences, 47% of which occur a single time. Approximately 13% of the sample rests with the top ten. Sample: peripheral blood mononuclear cells (PBMCs). Receptors originate from a man between 18 and 29 years old with type 2 diabetes.

This clonotype appeared a few times. The chain recombines TRBV19 with TRBJ2-7; 9 bases line up with TRBD2. Trimming cost V 5 bases and J 2 bases; bases outside gene matches: 7. This CDR3 is 15 amino acids long. Germline CDR1 is LNHDA and CDR2 is SQIVND (reference sequence). The CDR3 is CASSLQREAPYEQYF. CDR3 DNA sequence: TGTGCCAGTAGTCTCCAGCGGGAGGCACCCTACGAGCAGTACTTC.

This clonotype was seen ten or more times. V and J are TRBV2 and TRBJ1-4; D is perhaps TRBD1 (5 bases). Germline CDR1 is SNHLY and CDR2 is FYNNEI. V lost 6 bases and J 3 bases, leaving 14 bases between the germline ends. The CDR3 length is 15 residues. CDR3 loop: CASSPWGGANEKLFF. CDR3 nucleotide sequence: TGTGCCAGCAGCCCGTGGGGGGGAGCTAATGAAAAACTGTTTTTT.

The V and J genes are TRBV20-1 and TRBJ1-2; 10 nucleotides agree with TRBD1. V shed 0 bases, J shed 7 bases, and the junction held 8 bases outside the gene matches. From germline, CDR1 is DFQATT and CDR2 SNEGSKA (reference sequence). The CDR3 totals 15 residues. Here the CDR3 reads CSARDLRQGASGYTF. In nucleotides, the CDR3 is TGCAGTGCTAGAGATCTGAGACAGGGGGCTTCTGGCTACACCTTC.

The CDR3 coding sequence is TGTGCCACCTTATTGGTGGGGGGACTCCCCAACGAGCAGTACTTC. Translated: CATLLVGGLPNEQYF. V gene TRBV2 combines with J gene TRBJ2-7, with D possibly matching TRBD2 (6 bases). From germline, CDR1 is SNHLY and CDR2 FYNNEI. This CDR3 region has 15 residues. Trimming removed 10 bases from V and 5 bases from J, with 24 bases in between.

The chain recombines TRBV19 with TRBJ1-5; tentative D call: TRBD1 (5 bases). The germline V gene has CDR1 LNHDA and CDR2 SQIVND (reference sequence). The V gene lost 1 base and the J gene lost 1 base, with 14 bases spanning the gap. The CDR3 contains 17 residues. CDR3 sequence reads: CASSIGLGGRSNQPQHF. Here the CDR3 DNA reads TGTGCCAGTAGTATAGGACTCGGGGGGAGGAGCAATCAGCCCCAGCATTTT.

This sequence joins TRBV13 and TRBJ1-1, with D perhaps TRBD1 (5 bases). CDR1 PRHDT and CDR2 FYEKMQ come from the germline V gene (reference sequence). This CDR3 contains 15 residues. Between the trimmed V and J ends, which lost 5 bases and 1 base, there was a span of 14 bases. The CDR3 sequence is CASSRGRAGNTEAFF. The CDR3 DNA reads as TGTGCCAGCAGCAGGGGACGGGCTGGGAACACTGAAGCTTTCTTT.

The gene calls are TRBV2 and TRBJ2-1; D perhaps matches TRBD2 (5 bases). The V gene's germline CDR1 is SNHLY and CDR2 FYNNEI. This CDR3 comprises 12 residues. The germline V and J ends were trimmed by 10 bases and 3 bases, with 10 bases remaining between them. The CDR3 region is CATFGDYNEQFF. CDR3 sequence (DNA): TGTGCCACTTTCGGGGACTACAATGAGCAGTTCTTC.

The chain couples TRBV6-1 to TRBJ1-6; TRBD1 agrees at 7 bases. CDR3 size: 15 residues. Trimming cost V 5 bases and J 7 bases; bases outside gene matches: 8. Germline CDR1 MNHNS, CDR2 SASEGT. CDR3 sequence (DNA): TGTGCCAGCAGTTACCGACAGGGACGGAATTCACCCCTCCACTTT. This encodes CASSYRQGRNSPLHF.

This chain joins TRBV5-6 and TRBJ1-1; no clear D gene. Between the trimmed V and J ends, which lost 5 bases and 5 bases, there was a span of 13 bases. Germline CDR1 reads SGHDT; CDR2 reads YYEEEE. The CDR3 length is 13 residues. DNA of the CDR3: TGTGCCAGCAGGTGGAGGGAAAGTACTGAAGCTTTCTTT. This encodes CASRWRESTEAFF.

The rearrangement joins TRBV6-5 to TRBJ1-5, with D unresolved. Trimming left V 5 bases short and J 7 bases short, with 9 bases between. The CDR3 sequence is 12 residues long. Germline V gene lookup returns CDR1 MNHEY and CDR2 SVGAGI. CDR3 sequence reads: CASSDLSQPQHF. DNA for the CDR3: TGTGCCAGCAGTGACCTTAGCCAGCCCCAGCATTTT.

This chain connects TRBV12-3 or TRBV12-4 to TRBJ2-5; 8 bases match TRBD1. The CDR3 is made up of 16 amino acids. Trimming removed 7 bases from V and 5 bases from J; junction bases left unmatched: 15. The CDR3 DNA is TGTGCCAGCAATCACCGATCGACAGGGGCGGGGGAGACCCAGTACTTC. Protein: CASNHRSTGAGETQYF.

The CDR3, as DNA: TGCAGTGCTAGATGGTTGGGGCAGAAATTCTACAATGAGCAGTTCTTC. Translating gives CSARWLGQKFYNEQFF. The chain recombines TRBV20-1 with TRBJ2-1; a possible D gene is TRBD1 (5 bases). This CDR3 is built from 16 residues. In germline, CDR1 is DFQATT, CDR2 SNEGSKA (reference sequence). Trimming left V 2 bases short and J 3 bases short, with 17 bases between.

V gene TRBV19 combines with J gene TRBJ2-7; 9 nucleotides match TRBD2. The CDR3 covers 16 residues. Trimming cost V 5 bases and J 4 bases; bases outside gene matches: 12. Germline CDR1 and CDR2: LNHDA and SQIVND (reference sequence). The CDR3 bases are TGTGCCAGTAGTGCACAACAGGCGGCGGGGGGGTACGAGCAGTACTTC. Translating gives CASSAQQAAGGYEQYF.

This clonotype was seen a few times. This chain connects TRBV19 to TRBJ2-7; D remains unclear. Germline V gene sequence: CDR1 LNHDA, CDR2 SQIVND (reference sequence). CDR3 length: 14 amino acids. Trimming cost V 6 bases and J 0 bases, with 12 bases left between them. In nucleotides, the CDR3 is TGTGCCAGTAGAAACACATGGACCTCCTACGAGCAGTACTTC. Protein: CASRNTWTSYEQYF.

The CDR3 coding sequence is TGTGCCAGCAGGGGGACAGCTCACTACGAGCAGTACTTC. It encodes CASRGTAHYEQYF. The V and J genes are TRBV27 and TRBJ2-7, with TRBD1 matching 7 bases. Germline V CDR1 and CDR2: MNHEY, SMNVEV (reference sequence). The junction had 5 bases not matched to a gene; V was cut back by 6 bases and J by 3 bases. This CDR3 comprises 13 residues.